The 6 T cell receptor beta chains below were found in one sample sequenced in a study of cytomegalovirus exposure and HLA in healthy donors. It was with 60 Vbeta and 13 Jbeta primers that the PCR ran. The table came from immunoSEQ multiplex PCR; TCRdb's copy has only in-frame clones and leaves some out. Of some 200,000 clones listed, roughly 12% are singletons. Sequenced input: PBMCs. These receptors all stem from a man between 45 and 60 years old in good health and CMV-seropositive.

This clone was seen a few times. The chain joins TRBV4-2 to TRBJ2-7; D possibly corresponds to TRBD1 (6 bases). Trimming removed 2 bases from V and 2 bases from J, with 13 bases in between. The CDR3 is made up of 15 amino acids. The germline V gene has CDR1 LGHNA and CDR2 YNFKEQ. The CDR3 DNA is TGTGCCAGCAGCCAAACGGGCAGGGACACCTACGAGCAGTACTTC. Translating gives CASSQTGRDTYEQYF.

This clone was seen a handful of times. The chain recombines TRBV6-1 with TRBJ2-2; 7 bases map to TRBD2. This CDR3 comprises 15 residues. Germline V gene sequence: CDR1 MNHNS, CDR2 SASEGT. Trimming at V came to 8 bases and at J to 8 bases, leaving 14 bases not matched to a gene. The CDR3 DNA reads TGTGCCAGCCTATCTAGCGGATGGACGAGGGGGGAGCTGTTTTTT. Its translation: CASLSSGWTRGELFF.

This chain links TRBV19 with TRBJ2-3; D may be TRBD1 (6 bases). Germline CDR1 is LNHDA and CDR2 is SQIVND (reference sequence). The V end lost 9 bases, the J end lost 2 bases, and 15 bases lay between the germline ends. The CDR3 contains 14 residues. This CDR3 is CASWGQGLTDTQYF. In DNA form, the CDR3 reads TGTGCCAGCTGGGGGCAGGGTCTCACAGATACGCAGTATTTT.

V and J are TRBV9 and TRBJ2-5, with D possibly matching TRBD2 (6 bases). The V gene's germline CDR1 is SGDLS and CDR2 YYNGEE. The CDR3 length is 16 residues. V lost 3 bases and J 5 bases, leaving 20 bases between the germline ends. CDR3 amino acids: CASSARLSAGTETQYF. The DNA of the CDR3 is TGTGCCAGCAGCGCCCGTCTAAGTGCGGGGACGGAGACCCAGTACTTC.

The V gene is TRBV19, the J gene TRBJ1-6, with D hard to call. Germline CDR1 and CDR2: LNHDA and SQIVND (reference sequence). The CDR3 has 14 residues. Trimming shortened V by 1 base and J by 9 bases, and 10 bases separated the two germline ends. CDR3 sequence reads: CASSIGGGSSPLHF. CDR3 bases: TGTGCCAGTAGTATAGGAGGAGGGAGTTCACCCCTCCACTTT.

The CDR3 DNA reads TGTGCCAGCAGCTTGTCGGGGAGAAATTCACCCCTCCACTTT. Protein product: CASSLSGRNSPLHF. This sequence joins TRBV5-4 and TRBJ1-6; the D is unclear. The CDR3 contains 14 residues. Deletions cut 1 base from V and 7 bases from J, with 9 bases between. CDR1 is SGHNT and CDR2 is YYREEE in the germline V gene (reference sequence). Together with reference TRBV5-4 and TRBJ1-6, the CDR3 gives the full variable domain: ETGVTQSPTHLIKTRGQQVTLRCSSQSGHNTVSWYQQALGQGPQFIFQYYREEENGRGNFPPRFSGLQFPNYSSELNVNALELDDSALYLCASSLSGRNSPLHFGNGTRLTVT.